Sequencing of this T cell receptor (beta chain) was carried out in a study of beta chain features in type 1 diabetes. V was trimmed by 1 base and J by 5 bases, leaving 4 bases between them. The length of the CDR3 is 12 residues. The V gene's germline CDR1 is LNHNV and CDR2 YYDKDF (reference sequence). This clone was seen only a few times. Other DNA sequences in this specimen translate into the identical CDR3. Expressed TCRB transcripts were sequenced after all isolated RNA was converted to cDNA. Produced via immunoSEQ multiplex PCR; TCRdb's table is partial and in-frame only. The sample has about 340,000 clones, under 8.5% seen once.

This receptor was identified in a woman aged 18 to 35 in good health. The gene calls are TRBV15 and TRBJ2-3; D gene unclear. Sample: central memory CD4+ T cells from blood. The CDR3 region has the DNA TGTGCCACCAGCAGAGTTGGAGATACGCAGTATTTT. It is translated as CATSRVGDTQYF.